Presented here are 27 T cell receptor beta chains from one specimen sequenced in a study of blood T cell repertoires in COVID-19. Repertoires were generated with immunoSEQ multiplex PCR, while TCRdb's copy carries only in-frame clones and drops some. This sample has nearly 400,000 clones, with about nine tenths found just once. Material for sequencing was PBMCs or T cells enriched from blood (not recorded which). The receptors derive from a woman in her twenties or thirties who had recovered from COVID-19.

The V and J genes are TRBV5-1 and TRBJ1-1; 9 bases are shared with TRBD1. Germline V gives CDR1 SGHRS, CDR2 YFSETQ. The CDR3 length is 18 residues. V dropped 1 base and J dropped 1; count of bases not matched to a gene: 11. The CDR3 DNA is TGCGCCAGCAGCTTGACAGGGGGCTCTTTTGTAAGGAACACTGAAGCTTTCTTT. It is translated as CASSLTGGSFVRNTEAFF.

J is TRBJ2-1 and V is TRBV7-9; TRBD2 might be the D (5 bases). The ends were cut back, 3 bases at V and 7 bases at J, with 7 bases in the middle. The CDR3 is 12 residues long. Germline loops: CDR1 SEHNR, CDR2 FQNEAQ (reference sequence). CDR3 region: CASSFEGNEQFF. DNA of the CDR3: TGTGCCAGCAGCTTTGAGGGTAATGAGCAGTTCTTC.

The chain employs TRBV7-9 and TRBJ2-7; 9 bases map to TRBD2. The germline CDR1 and CDR2 sequences are SEHNR and FQNEAQ (reference sequence). The CDR3 has 15 amino acids. The trim removed 3 bases at V and 6 bases at J, leaving 9 bases unmatched. In DNA form, the CDR3 reads TGTGCCAGCAGCTTGCCGGGACTAGCAGTGCCCGAGCAGTACTTC. This gives the protein CASSLPGLAVPEQYF.

The rearrangement uses TRBV24-1 and TRBJ1-5; TRBD1 matches at 7 bases. Trimming removed 5 bases from V and 5 bases from J; junction bases left unmatched: 2. The CDR3 spans 13 residues. The germline V gene has CDR1 KGHDR and CDR2 SFDVKD. This chain's CDR3 is CATSGDSHQPQHF. CDR3 DNA sequence: TGTGCCACCAGTGGGGACAGTCATCAGCCCCAGCATTTT.

The chain has TRBV29-1 and TRBJ1-1; no firm D call. CDR1 SQVTM and CDR2 ANQGSEA come from the germline V gene. This CDR3 has 11 amino acids. Trimming removed 7 bases at V and 6 bases at J, with 12 bases between. DNA for the CDR3: TGCAGCGGCGAAGTCGTTTCTGAAGCTTTCTTT. Its protein is CSGEVVSEAFF.

The gene calls are TRBV6-5 and TRBJ2-7; TRBD1 agrees at 7 bases. The V gene's germline CDR1 is MNHEY and CDR2 SVGAGI. CDR3 length equals 14 residues. V dropped 0 bases and J dropped 5; count of bases not matched to a gene: 4. Here the CDR3 reads CASSYSRGHHEQYF. CDR3 DNA sequence: TGTGCCAGCAGTTACTCGAGGGGGCATCACGAGCAGTACTTC.

The genes are TRBV7-3 and TRBJ2-1; TRBD2 aligns across 16 bases. The CDR3 runs 17 residues. V lost 5 bases, J lost 9 bases, and 10 bases stayed unmatched. CDR1 and CDR2 (germline): SGHTA, FQGTGA. The CDR3 sequence: CASSVLGTSGGAFEQFF. Here the CDR3 DNA reads TGTGCCAGCAGCGTACTAGGGACTAGCGGGGGGGCGTTTGAGCAGTTCTTC. The whole variable domain, filled in from reference TRBV7-3 and TRBJ2-1, reads GAGVSQTPSNKVTEKGKYVELRCDPISGHTALYWYRQSLGQGPEFLIYFQGTGAADDSGLPNDRFFAVRPEGSVSTLKIQRTERGDSAVYLCASSVLGTSGGAFEQFFGPGTRLTVL.

This chain connects TRBV6-1 to TRBJ2-7; TRBD1 matches at 7 bases. Trimming removed 1 base from V and 0 bases from J; junction bases left unmatched: 6. This CDR3 region has 16 residues. The V gene's germline CDR1 is MNHNS and CDR2 SASEGT. CDR3 sequence: CASSEGDSMTSYEQYF. The DNA of the CDR3 is TGTGCCAGCAGTGAAGGGGACAGCATGACCTCCTACGAGCAGTACTTC.

The rearrangement joins TRBV19 to TRBJ1-5; tentatively, D is TRBD1 (5 bases). Trimming took 3 bases from V and 4 from J, leaving 13 bases between them. This CDR3 has 15 residues. The V gene's germline CDR1 is LNHDA and CDR2 SQIVND (reference sequence). CDR3 amino acids: CASSIVAGDNQPQHF. CDR3 bases: TGTGCCAGTAGTATTGTGGCGGGGGATAATCAGCCCCAGCATTTT.

This rearrangement joins TRBV18 to TRBJ1-2; a weak D match, TRBD1 (5 bases). Per germline, CDR1 KGHSH and CDR2 LQKENI. This CDR3 is built from 14 residues. V was cut by 3 bases and J by 6 bases, with 14 bases left in between. CDR3 sequence: CASSPQGGAHGYTF. The CDR3 DNA follows: TGTGCCAGCTCACCTCAGGGAGGCGCGCATGGCTACACCTTC.

V and J are TRBV3-1 (or the pseudogene TRBV3-2) and TRBJ2-1, with 11 bases matching TRBD2. The CDR3 is 15 residues long. Germline lookup yields CDR1 LGHDT and CDR2 YNNKEL (reference sequence). J lost 8 bases, V lost 6 bases, and 9 bases had no gene match. This chain's CDR3 is CASRTTSGSAHEQFF. CDR3 sequence (DNA): TGTGCCAGCAGGACAACTAGCGGGAGCGCGCATGAGCAGTTCTTC.

The genes are TRBV4-1 and TRBJ2-1, with 9 bases identical to TRBD2. The germline V gene has CDR1 MGHRA and CDR2 YSYEKL. The CDR3 runs 17 residues. Unmatched junction bases numbered 12, after V lost 3 bases and J lost 6 bases. CDR3 nucleotides: TGCGCCAGCAGCCAGACGGCTGGGCTAGCGGGGCTCAATGAGCAGTTCTTC. As protein: CASSQTAGLAGLNEQFF.

The J gene is TRBJ2-1, the V gene TRBV18; TRBD1 matches at 9 bases. The CDR3 spans 16 residues. Trimming removed 2 bases from V and 10 bases from J; junction bases left unmatched: 12. From germline, CDR1 is KGHSH and CDR2 LQKENI. In DNA form, the CDR3 reads TGTGCCAGCTCACCAATGTGGACAGGGGATATTTCGGAGCAGTTCTTC. Translated, it gives CASSPMWTGDISEQFF.

The chain combines TRBV29-1 with TRBJ1-1; tentatively, D is TRBD1 (6 bases). The CDR3 is made up of 11 amino acids. Trimming stripped 6 bases from V and 6 bases from J, with 11 bases between. Germline V gene lookup returns CDR1 SQVTM and CDR2 ANQGSEA. The CDR3 sequence: CSVRGYAEAFF. CDR3 nucleotide sequence: TGCAGCGTGAGGGGGTACGCTGAAGCTTTCTTT.

This clone was counted many times. This CDR3 is CASGLGTGGRTGELFF. The DNA for the CDR3 is TGTGCTAGTGGTTTGGGGACAGGGGGCCGCACCGGGGAGCTGTTTTTT. J is TRBJ2-2 and V is TRBV12-5, with 11 bases fitting TRBD1. There are 16 residues in the CDR3. V was clipped by 1 base and J by 4 bases; unmatched bases: 2. In germline, CDR1 is LGHNT, CDR2 FRNRAP.

The chain carries TRBV7-3 and TRBJ2-2, with 13 bases that match TRBD2. Germline V gives CDR1 SGHTA, CDR2 FQGTGA. The V gene end was trimmed by 5 bases and the J gene end by 6 bases; junction bases not matched to a gene: 6. The CDR3 has 16 residues. For the CDR3, the DNA is TGTGCCAGCAGCCCAATAGGACTAGCGGGAGCCGGGGAGCTGTTTTTT. This gives the protein CASSPIGLAGAGELFF.

This rearrangement joins TRBV5-4 to TRBJ1-1, with 8 bases matching TRBD1. V lost 3 bases, J lost 1 base, and 5 bases stayed unmatched. CDR1 is SGHNT and CDR2 is YYREEE in the germline V gene (reference sequence). This CDR3 has 15 amino acids. CDR3 protein: CASSSLDRENTEAFF. CDR3 in DNA: TGTGCCAGCAGCTCCCTGGACAGGGAGAACACTGAAGCTTTCTTT.

The chain uses TRBV7-2 and TRBJ2-5; D unresolved. V lost 6 bases to trimming and J lost 2 bases, with 16 bases between them. This CDR3 spans 15 amino acids. CDR1 is SGHTA and CDR2 is FQGNSA in the germline V gene. In nucleotides, the CDR3 is TGTGCCAGCAGGCCAATCTCGGCTAGACAAGAGACCCAGTACTTC. Protein: CASRPISARQETQYF.

The rearrangement joins TRBV28 to TRBJ1-5, with 10 bases matching TRBD1. The germline V gene has CDR1 MDHEN and CDR2 SYDVKM. Germline trimming cut 6 bases from V and 5 bases from J; bases unmatched to any gene: 7. The CDR3 runs 15 residues. CDR3 nucleotide sequence: TGTGCCAGCAGAACGGGACAGGGGAGAGATCAGCCCCAGCATTTT. Its translation is CASRTGQGRDQPQHF.

The CDR3 sequence is CASSLAGYESYTF. The CDR3 DNA reads as TGTGCCAGCAGCTTGGCGGGGTATGAGAGCTACACCTTC. V gene TRBV5-6 combines with J gene TRBJ1-2; no definite D call. The V end lost 0 bases, the J end lost 9 bases, and 12 bases lay between the germline ends. Germline assignment: CDR1 SGHDT and CDR2 YYEEEE. This CDR3 has 13 amino acids.

J is TRBJ2-5 and V is TRBV13, with D possibly being TRBD1 (5 bases). This CDR3 is built from 13 residues. V lost 3 bases, J lost 4 bases, and 9 bases lay in between. Germline V lookup: CDR1 PRHDT, CDR2 FYEKMQ (reference sequence). The CDR3, as DNA: TGTGCCAGCAGCTTGGACACTATAGAGACCCAGTACTTC. Amino acid sequence: CASSLDTIETQYF.

The chain is built from TRBV18 and TRBJ2-3; 7 nucleotides match TRBD2. The CDR3 contains 14 residues. The V gene's germline CDR1 is KGHSH and CDR2 LQKENI. V trimming: 3 bases; J trimming: 4 bases; junction bases outside the gene matches: 4. The CDR3, as DNA: TGTGCCAGCTCACCGGGGCGGGAGCCAGATACGCAGTATTTT. Protein sequence: CASSPGREPDTQYF.

The chain joins TRBV6-2 or TRBV6-3 to TRBJ1-1, with D unresolved. Trimming cost V 2 bases and J 1 base, with 8 bases left between them. Germline CDR1 is MNHEY and CDR2 is SVGEGT. This CDR3 has 14 residues. CDR3 bases: TGTGCCAGCAGTTACGTGGGCTGGAACACTGAAGCTTTCTTT. It translates to CASSYVGWNTEAFF.

The chain combines TRBV14 with TRBJ2-7; no firm D call. The CDR3 extends over 13 amino acids. Trimming pared 2 bases from V and 5 bases from J, leaving 10 bases between. The germline V gene encodes CDR1 SGHDN and CDR2 FVKESK. CDR3 loop: CASSQSGRNEQYF. The DNA for the CDR3 is TGTGCCAGCAGCCAATCGGGTCGGAACGAGCAGTACTTC. The full variable domain, its missing parts supplied by reference TRBV14 and TRBJ2-7, is EAGVTQFPSHSVIEKGQTVTLRCDPISGHDNLYWYRRVMGKEIKFLLHFVKESKQDESGMPNNRFLAERTGGTYSTLKVQPAELEDSGVYFCASSQSGRNEQYFGPGTRLTVT.

The CDR3 DNA is TGTGCCAGCAGCTTAGTCCCCACTAGCGGGGTACTACGGGATACGCAGTATTTT. It translates to CASSLVPTSGVLRDTQYF. The rearrangement links TRBV11-3 to TRBJ2-3; 10 bases are a match to TRBD2. The CDR3 runs to 18 residues. The V and J ends lost 1 base and 6 bases, in that order; junction bases with no gene match: 13. CDR1 and CDR2 (germline): SGHNT, YENEEA.

V gene TRBV5-1 combines with J gene TRBJ1-5; D remains unclear. Looked up from germline, CDR1 is SGHRS and CDR2 is YFSETQ. Trimming took 0 bases from V and 0 from J, leaving 4 bases between them. The CDR3 runs 14 residues. For the CDR3, the DNA is TGCGCCAGCAGCTTGGACGGTAGCAATCAGCCCCAGCATTTT. It encodes CASSLDGSNQPQHF.

The chain carries TRBV6-5 and TRBJ2-1; tentatively, D is TRBD2 (5 bases). V was clipped by 2 bases and J by 3 bases, with 11 bases between them. The CDR3 extends over 15 amino acids. Per germline, CDR1 MNHEY and CDR2 SVGAGI. The CDR3 bases are TGTGCCAGCAGTTACGTGGGAGTGAACTACAATGAGCAGTTCTTC. Protein product: CASSYVGVNYNEQFF.